The next 30 T cell receptor beta chains were all read from a single sample in a study of beta chain features in type 1 diabetes. Overall study results and limits: Shorter TCRB CDR3s, moderately but significantly so, were found in Type 1 diabetes patients in all four CD4+ subsets.

Since all of the isolated RNA was reverse transcribed, expressed TCRB transcripts were what got sequenced. Produced via immunoSEQ multiplex PCR; TCRdb's table is partial and in-frame only. The sample carries roughly 290,000 clones, approximately 16% recorded once. No antigens are known for them. Material for sequencing was naive CD4+ T cells from blood. The receptors come from a man between 18 and 29 years old with type 1 diabetes.

The rearrangement links TRBV10-3 to TRBJ2-7; 11 nucleotides line up with TRBD2. Per the germline V gene, CDR1 is ENHRY and CDR2 is SYGVKD. The trim removed 4 bases at V and 3 bases at J, leaving 5 bases unmatched. The CDR3 spans 15 residues. CDR3 region: CAISASTSGVYEQYF. The CDR3, as DNA: TGTGCCATCAGTGCCTCGACTAGCGGGGTCTACGAGCAGTACTTC.

The table lists this clone with a few counts. The genes are TRBV7-9 and TRBJ2-1, with TRBD2 identical over 9 bases. CDR1 and CDR2 (germline): SEHNR, FQNEAQ (reference sequence). The length of the CDR3 is 16 residues. J was trimmed by 0 bases and V by 1 base; bases with no gene match: 1. The CDR3 spells CASSLVAGASYNEQFF. The CDR3 DNA reads TGTGCCAGCAGCTTAGTAGCGGGGGCCTCCTACAATGAGCAGTTCTTC.

This clone was observed a handful of times. The chain joins TRBV7-9 to TRBJ2-7; 7 bases are a match to TRBD1. The CDR3 has 15 residues. From germline, CDR1 is SEHNR and CDR2 FQNEAQ (reference sequence). J was trimmed by 0 bases and V by 5 bases; bases with no gene match: 7. CDR3 coding DNA: TGTGCCAGCAGCCGATTGGGGACAGCCTCCTACGAGCAGTACTTC. This codes for CASSRLGTASYEQYF.

The chain employs TRBV6-6 and TRBJ1-1, with 7 bases aligning to TRBD1. The CDR3 covers 16 residues. The germline V gene has CDR1 MNHNY and CDR2 SVGAGI (reference sequence). Trimming cost V 6 bases and J 8 bases; bases outside gene matches: 18. CDR3 region: CASREGAWVGLEEAFF. The DNA of the CDR3 is TGTGCCAGCAGAGAGGGGGCTTGGGTTGGGCTTGAAGAAGCTTTCTTT.

This clone was picked up a small number of times. V gene TRBV7-9 combines with J gene TRBJ2-3; D might be TRBD1 (6 bases). There are 14 residues in the CDR3. The V and J ends lost 5 bases and 4 bases respectively, with 13 bases between them. CDR1 is SEHNR and CDR2 is FQNEAQ in the germline V gene (reference sequence). The CDR3, as DNA: TGTGCCAGCAGCCCCAGGCAGGGGCCAGATACGCAGTATTTT. Encoded protein: CASSPRQGPDTQYF.

The table lists this clone with a few counts. The chain employs TRBV30 and TRBJ2-1; no clear D. The CDR3 extends over 12 amino acids. Between the trimmed V and J ends, which lost 4 bases and 8 bases, there was a span of 12 bases. CDR1 and CDR2 (germline): GTSNPN, SVGIG (reference sequence). In DNA form, the CDR3 reads TGTGCCTGGACCCACTATAACGATGAGCAGTTCTTC. The encoded protein is CAWTHYNDEQFF.

The chain has TRBV4-1 and TRBJ2-7; TRBD1 aligns across 8 bases. The germline gives CDR1 MGHRA, CDR2 YSYEKL. The CDR3 is 15 amino acids. V was pared by 2 bases and J by 4 bases, with 7 bases of the junction left unmatched. The CDR3 DNA reads as TGCGCCAGCAGCCAACAAGGCCAGGGGGCGTACGAGCAGTACTTC. As protein: CASSQQGQGAYEQYF.

The genes are TRBV7-2 and TRBJ2-3; 7 nucleotides match TRBD1. The germline gives CDR1 SGHTA, CDR2 FQGNSA. Trimming removed 5 bases from V and 6 bases from J; junction bases left unmatched: 5. The CDR3 loop spans 13 amino acids. CDR3 loop: CASSTEQGDTQYF. The CDR3 region has the DNA TGTGCCAGCAGCACAGAACAGGGGGATACGCAGTATTTT.

There are a few counts of this clone. This sequence joins TRBV7-9 and TRBJ1-4; D is possibly TRBD1 (6 bases). Germline values: CDR1 SEHNR, CDR2 FQNEAQ (reference sequence). This CDR3 has 14 amino acids. V lost 3 bases and J lost 3, with 8 bases in between. The CDR3 spells CASSFSGANEKLFF. In DNA, the CDR3 is TGTGCCAGCAGCTTCTCAGGGGCTAATGAAAAACTGTTTTTT.

The CDR3 DNA follows: TGTGCCAGCAGCTTAGGTTCTGTCGGTCTATCCTACGAGCAGTACTTC. This sequence encodes CASSLGSVGLSYEQYF. The J gene is TRBJ2-7, the V gene TRBV7-2; D is ambiguous. In germline, CDR1 is SGHTA, CDR2 FQGNSA. The CDR3 is 16 residues long. The V end lost 1 base, the J end lost 1 base, and 14 bases lay between the germline ends.

This clone was recorded a few times. This chain links TRBV2 with TRBJ2-5, with D possibly matching TRBD2 (6 bases). Germline CDR1 reads SNHLY; CDR2 reads FYNNEI. The ends were cut back, 3 bases at V and 4 bases at J, with 9 bases in the middle. This CDR3 is built from 13 residues. CDR3 in DNA: TGTGCCAGCAGTGAGCAGGGAGGAGAGACCCAGTACTTC. Protein: CASSEQGGETQYF.

The CDR3 spells CASSSGTSGTPLSYNEQFF. CDR3 bases: TGTGCCAGCAGCTCCGGGACTAGCGGGACCCCCCTCTCCTACAATGAGCAGTTCTTC. The chain joins TRBV11-2 to TRBJ2-1, with 13 bases identical to TRBD2. The CDR3 spans 19 residues. With V trimmed by 4 bases and J by 0 bases, 9 bases remained unmatched. CDR1 and CDR2 from the germline V gene are SGHAT and FQNNGV.

The genes are TRBV30 and TRBJ2-5; 10 bases are shared with TRBD2. This CDR3 has 11 residues. CDR1 is GTSNPN, CDR2 SVGIG, per germline (reference sequence). V lost 7 bases to trimming and J lost 10 bases; unmatched junction nucleotides: 6. As DNA, the CDR3 is TGTGCCTCGGGGACTAGCGCGTTCCAGTACTTC. Residues: CASGTSAFQYF.

There are a few counts of this clone. The rearrangement joins TRBV7-8 to TRBJ2-7; D may be TRBD2 (6 bases). The germline CDR1 and CDR2 sequences are SGHVS and FQNEAQ. The CDR3 runs to 15 residues. The V gene lost 5 bases and the J gene lost 3 bases, with 17 bases spanning the gap. The CDR3 DNA is TGTGCCAGCAGCCCCCGTTTTAGGGAGGACTACGAGCAGTACTTC. Its translation: CASSPRFREDYEQYF.

Of note for this clone: The same CDR3 can be traced to other DNA sequences in this sample. This chain joins TRBV6-5 and TRBJ2-7; D might be TRBD1 (6 bases). Germline CDR1 is MNHEY and CDR2 is SVGAGI. There are 14 residues in the CDR3. V was cut by 0 bases and J by 2 bases, with 8 bases left in between. The CDR3 region is CASSYSQGPYEQYF. As DNA, the CDR3 is TGTGCCAGCAGTTACTCCCAGGGGCCCTACGAGCAGTACTTC.

This chain connects TRBV6-1 to TRBJ1-1; D is ambiguous. The length of the CDR3 is 14 residues. Looked up from germline, CDR1 is MNHNS and CDR2 is SASEGT. Deletions cut 6 bases from V and 1 base from J, with 12 bases between. CDR3 coding DNA: TGTGCCAGCAGGGCGGGGTCTGAGAACACTGAAGCTTTCTTT. This sequence encodes CASRAGSENTEAFF.

This rearrangement joins TRBV6-6 to TRBJ2-1; 12 bases fit TRBD2. Germline V lookup: CDR1 MNHNY, CDR2 SVGAGI (reference sequence). The CDR3 runs 15 residues. V dropped 2 bases and J dropped 5; count of bases not matched to a gene: 1. The CDR3 region is CASSYGLAGNNEQFF. In DNA form, the CDR3 reads TGTGCCAGCAGTTACGGACTAGCGGGAAACAATGAGCAGTTCTTC.

This clone has just a few counts. The V gene is TRBV4-1, the J gene TRBJ2-3; 7 bases are shared with TRBD1. V lost 3 bases, J lost 3 bases, and 9 bases stayed unmatched. The CDR3 is 16 residues long. CDR1 is MGHRA, CDR2 YSYEKL, per germline. CDR3 sequence (DNA): TGCGCCAGCAGCCACCCAGGGGGAAGGAGGACAGATACGCAGTATTTT. Its translation is CASSHPGGRRTDTQYF.

This clone was picked up a small number of times. The chain has TRBV7-9 and TRBJ2-5, with D perhaps TRBD1 (6 bases). Trimming took 3 bases from V and 5 from J, leaving 22 bases between them. Germline V gene lookup returns CDR1 SEHNR and CDR2 FQNEAQ (reference sequence). The length of the CDR3 is 17 residues. The CDR3 loop reads CASSLDRGTGKWETQYF. CDR3 DNA: TGTGCCAGCAGCTTGGACAGAGGAACCGGGAAGTGGGAGACCCAGTACTTC.

Only a few counts were recorded for this clone. The chain carries TRBV19 and TRBJ1-5; tentative D call: TRBD1 (5 bases). The length of the CDR3 is 15 residues. V was cut by 6 bases and J by 7 bases, with 19 bases left in between. Germline V gene lookup returns CDR1 LNHDA and CDR2 SQIVND (reference sequence). CDR3 sequence reads: CASSIRRGANQPQHF. CDR3 DNA sequence: TGTGCCAGTAGCATCCGTAGGGGCGCTAACCAGCCCCAGCATTTT.

CDR3 nucleotide sequence: TGTGCCAGCAGTACCCGGGGTCTTTGGTATTTT. Amino acid sequence: CASSTRGLWYF. The V call is TRBV28, the J call TRBJ2-3; D perhaps matches TRBD2 (5 bases). The CDR3 extends over 11 amino acids. The germline V and J ends were trimmed by 5 bases and 14 bases, with 14 bases remaining between them. Germline-derived CDR1 and CDR2 are MDHEN and SYDVKM.

This clone was detected only a few times. This chain uses TRBV18 with TRBJ2-3, with 9 bases identical to TRBD1. The CDR3 runs 16 residues. Unmatched junction bases numbered 5, after V lost 1 base and J lost 3 bases. CDR1 is KGHSH and CDR2 is LQKENI in the germline V gene. The CDR3 reads CASSPRLGQGTDTQYF. CDR3 bases: TGTGCCAGCTCACCACGTCTAGGACAGGGGACAGATACGCAGTATTTT.

The chain couples TRBV5-4 to TRBJ2-2; no clear D. Germline V gene lookup returns CDR1 SGHNT and CDR2 YYREEE (reference sequence). The CDR3 consists of 13 residues. V was clipped by 4 bases and J by 3 bases, with 7 bases between them. The CDR3 spells CASSAADTGELFF. The CDR3 DNA reads as TGTGCCAGCAGCGCGGCCGACACCGGGGAGCTGTTTTTT.

The chain joins TRBV28 to TRBJ2-2, with 8 nucleotides matching TRBD2. This CDR3 is built from 16 residues. CDR1 and CDR2 from the germline V gene are MDHEN and SYDVKM. The trim removed 0 bases at V and 6 bases at J, leaving 6 bases unmatched. CDR3 region: CASSLWRGEYPGELFF. CDR3 nucleotide sequence: TGTGCCAGCAGTTTATGGCGGGGGGAATACCCCGGGGAGCTGTTTTTT.

This clone was seen only a few times. The chain couples TRBV19 to TRBJ2-5, with 7 bases lining up with TRBD1. J lost 5 bases, V lost 8 bases, and 14 bases had no gene match. Germline assignment: CDR1 LNHDA and CDR2 SQIVND (reference sequence). CDR3 size: 15 residues. The CDR3 loop reads CASGGIDRAEETQYF. Written as DNA, the CDR3 is TGTGCCAGTGGCGGAATAGACAGGGCCGAGGAGACCCAGTACTTC.

This clone was counted a few times. The CDR3 DNA reads as TGTGCCAGCAGCCGCAAGGGACTGGAGCCCTACGAGCAGTACTTC. Its translation is CASSRKGLEPYEQYF. The J gene is TRBJ2-7, the V gene TRBV7-2, with TRBD2 as a possible D gene (6 bases). CDR1 and CDR2 (germline): SGHTA, FQGNSA. V was pared by 5 bases and J by 2 bases, with 16 bases between. The CDR3 loop spans 15 amino acids. The full variable domain, completed using reference TRBV7-2 and TRBJ2-7, is GAGVSQSPSNKVTEKGKDVELRCDPISGHTALYWYRQSLGQGLEFLIYFQGNSAPDKSGLPSDRFSAERTGGSVSTLTIQRTQQEDSAVYLCASSRKGLEPYEQYFGPGTRLTVT.

CDR3 bases: TGTGCCAGCAGCAGGGGACGGGGCTATGGCTACACCTTC. This sequence encodes CASSRGRGYGYTF. The chain combines TRBV6-5 with TRBJ1-2, with D perhaps TRBD1 (6 bases). CDR1 and CDR2 from the germline V gene are MNHEY and SVGAGI. Trimming cost V 6 bases and J 4 bases, with 12 bases left between them. The CDR3 contains 13 residues.

This chain links TRBV2 with TRBJ2-7; D remains ambiguous. Germline CDR1 reads SNHLY; CDR2 reads FYNNEI. V gave up 6 bases and J gave up 0 bases, with 9 bases separating them. The CDR3 contains 13 residues. CDR3 sequence (DNA): TGTGCCAGCAGGACCAGGTCCTCCTACGAGCAGTACTTC. As protein: CASRTRSSYEQYF.

The genes are TRBV27 and TRBJ2-5; 7 nucleotides agree with TRBD2. This CDR3 region has 14 residues. The V gene end was trimmed by 6 bases and the J gene end by 3 bases; junction bases not matched to a gene: 7. Germline-derived CDR1 and CDR2 are MNHEY and SMNVEV (reference sequence). As DNA, the CDR3 is TGTGCCAGCAGGCTTTGGGCGGGGGAAGAGACCCAGTACTTC. It encodes CASRLWAGEETQYF.

The V gene is TRBV13, the J gene TRBJ2-3, with TRBD2 matching over 9 bases. The CDR3 runs to 18 residues. Germline CDR1 is PRHDT and CDR2 is FYEKMQ (reference sequence). V trimming: 5 bases; J trimming: 6 bases; junction bases outside the gene matches: 18. The CDR3 DNA is TGTGCCAGCAGCCGAGAGGGCGGGGGGGCCTGGATTTCGGATACGCAGTATTTT. This translates into CASSREGGGAWISDTQYF. The whole variable domain, remainder taken from reference TRBV13 and TRBJ2-3, is AAGVIQSPRHLIKEKRETATLKCYPIPRHDTVYWYQQGPGQDPQFLISFYEKMQSDKGSIPDRFSAQQFSDYHSELNMSSLELGDSALYFCASSREGGGAWISDTQYFGPGTRLTVL.